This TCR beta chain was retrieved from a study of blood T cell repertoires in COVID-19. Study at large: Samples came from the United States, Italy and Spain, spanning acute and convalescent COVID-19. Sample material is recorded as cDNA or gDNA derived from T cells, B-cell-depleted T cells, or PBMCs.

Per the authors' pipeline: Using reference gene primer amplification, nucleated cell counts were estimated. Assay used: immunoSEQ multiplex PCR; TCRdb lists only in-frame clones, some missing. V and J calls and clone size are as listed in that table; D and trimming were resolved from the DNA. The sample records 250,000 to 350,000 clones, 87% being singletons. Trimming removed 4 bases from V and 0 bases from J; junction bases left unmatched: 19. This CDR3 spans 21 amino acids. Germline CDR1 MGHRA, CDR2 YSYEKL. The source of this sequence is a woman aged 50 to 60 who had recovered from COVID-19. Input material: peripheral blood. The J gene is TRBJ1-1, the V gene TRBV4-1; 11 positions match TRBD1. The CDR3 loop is CASSPLVGQGAVLGVNTEAFF. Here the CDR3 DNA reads TGCGCCAGCAGCCCCTTAGTTGGACAGGGGGCCGTTTTAGGTGTGAACACTGAAGCTTTCTTT.